This T cell receptor beta chain comes out of a study of identical twins. V lost 6 bases and J lost 2, with 8 bases in between. This CDR3 has 13 amino acids. Germline V gene data show CDR1 as WSHSY and CDR2 as SAAADI. Via MiXCR, TCRdb re-called the 5' RACE reads, giving one row per CDR3 protein. This sample has 350,000 or so distinct CDR3 sequences, with more than 9% found just once. These data are also associated with another study on yellow fever vaccine responses in identical twins.

The sequenced sample was CD8+ T cells sorted from blood. The chain carries TRBV10-2 and TRBJ2-1, with D perhaps TRBD2 (6 bases). This clonotype was obtained from a woman aged 18-35 years in good health. CDR3 bases: TGCGCCAGCAGACTAGCTCCCTACAATGAGCAGTTCTTC. This sequence encodes CASRLAPYNEQFF.